This T cell receptor beta chain emerged from a study of immune cell composition in non-small cell lung cancer. This CDR3 has 13 residues. V dropped 2 bases and J dropped 14 bases, with 17 bases sitting between them. Germline CDR1 reads MNHNY; CDR2 reads SVGAGI (reference sequence). Profiling relied on immunoSEQ multiplex PCR, and the TCRdb table lists in-frame clones only, not all of them. The table records about 2,100 clones, just under 75% of them present only once. Material: lung tumor tissue. The receptor was isolated from a human donor with non-small cell lung cancer. The chain is built from TRBV6-6 and TRBJ2-3, with D maybe TRBD2 (6 bases). In DNA form, the CDR3 reads TGTGCCAGCAGTTACCCGCCAGCGGGTGGTTGGTATTTT. This codes for CASSYPPAGGWYF.